This TCR beta chain was recovered during a study of shared clonotypes between healthy human individuals. Trimming shortened V by 3 bases and J by 5 bases, and 15 bases separated the two germline ends. Germline V CDR1 and CDR2: SGHAT, FQNNGV. CDR3 size: 15 residues. Naive CD8 cells were CD45RO-negative, positively selected for CCR7, excluding terminally differentiated effector memory CD45RA+ cells. TCRdb keeps only in-frame clones here, not all; method: immunoSEQ multiplex PCR. The data hold 630,000 or so clones, with roughly 98% observed a single time. Sequencing was done on a sample of naive CD8+ T cells sorted from blood. The clonotype originates from a man in his thirties or forties in good health. The chain employs TRBV11-2 and TRBJ2-3; D perhaps matches TRBD1 (5 bases). DNA of the CDR3: TGTGCCAGCAGCTTTACCCCAGGGTGGAAAGATACGCAGTATTTT. Its protein product is CASSFTPGWKDTQYF.